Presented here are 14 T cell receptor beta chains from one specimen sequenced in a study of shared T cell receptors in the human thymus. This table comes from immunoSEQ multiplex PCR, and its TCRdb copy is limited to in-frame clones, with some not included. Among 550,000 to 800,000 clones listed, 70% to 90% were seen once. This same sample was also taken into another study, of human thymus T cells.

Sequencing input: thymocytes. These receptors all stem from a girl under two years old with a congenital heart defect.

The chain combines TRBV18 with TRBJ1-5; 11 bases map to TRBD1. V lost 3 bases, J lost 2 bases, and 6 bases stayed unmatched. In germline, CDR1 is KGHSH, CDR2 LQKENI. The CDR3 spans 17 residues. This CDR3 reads CASSPLGGQGGNQPQHF. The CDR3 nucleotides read TGTGCCAGCTCACCTCTTGGGGGACAGGGGGGCAATCAGCCCCAGCATTTT.

As DNA, the CDR3 is TGCGCCAGCAGCCAAAACACCCACGGGGGGCGCAAGGGGTGGGGTGGGCTGTTTTTT. Translated, it gives CASSQNTHGGRKGWGGLFF. This rearrangement joins TRBV4-1 to TRBJ2-2; D perhaps matches TRBD2 (7 bases). CDR1 and CDR2 (germline): MGHRA, YSYEKL. The CDR3 length is 19 residues. V gave up 2 bases and J gave up 13 bases, with 32 bases separating them.

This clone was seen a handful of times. CDR3 bases: TGTGCCAGCAGCCCACGACAGGGGGCCGATAGCAATCAGCCCCAGCATTTT. It specifies CASSPRQGADSNQPQHF. This sequence joins TRBV7-4 and TRBJ1-5; 10 nucleotides align to TRBD1. The CDR3 length is 17 residues. CDR1 and CDR2 (germline): SGHVT, SQSDAQ. Germline trimming cut 5 bases from V and 0 bases from J; bases unmatched to any gene: 7.

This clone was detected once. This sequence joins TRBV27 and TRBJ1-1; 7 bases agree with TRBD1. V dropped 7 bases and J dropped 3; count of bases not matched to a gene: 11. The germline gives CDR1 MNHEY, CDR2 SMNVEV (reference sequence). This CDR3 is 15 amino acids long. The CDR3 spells CASTNRTGKYTEAFF. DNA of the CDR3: TGTGCCAGCACGAACCGGACAGGAAAGTACACTGAAGCTTTCTTT.

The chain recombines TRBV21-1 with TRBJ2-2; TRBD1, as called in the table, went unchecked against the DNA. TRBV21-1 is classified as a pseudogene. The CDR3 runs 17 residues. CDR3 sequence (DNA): TGTGCCAGCAGCCCGCGGACAGGGGGCCTCAACACCGGGGAGCTGTTTTTT. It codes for CASSPRTGGLNTGELFF.

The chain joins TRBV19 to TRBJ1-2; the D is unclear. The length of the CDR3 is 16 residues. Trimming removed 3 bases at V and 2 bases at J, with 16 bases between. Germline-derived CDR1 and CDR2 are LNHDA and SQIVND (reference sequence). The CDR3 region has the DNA TGTGCCAGTAGTATTCGTGGCGGAACGATGAACTATGGCTACACCTTC. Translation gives CASSIRGGTMNYGYTF.

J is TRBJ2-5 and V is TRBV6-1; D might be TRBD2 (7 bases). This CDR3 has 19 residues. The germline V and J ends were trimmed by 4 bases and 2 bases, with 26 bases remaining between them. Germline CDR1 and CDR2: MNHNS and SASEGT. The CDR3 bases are TGTGCCAGCAGTGCCCCGTTGCGGGGGCACCCCTTAACTCAAGAGACCCAGTACTTC. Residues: CASSAPLRGHPLTQETQYF.

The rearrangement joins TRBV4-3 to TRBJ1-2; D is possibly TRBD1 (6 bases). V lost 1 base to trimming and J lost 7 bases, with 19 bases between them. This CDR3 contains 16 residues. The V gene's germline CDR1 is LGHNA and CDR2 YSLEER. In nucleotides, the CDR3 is TGCGCCAGCAGCCAAGGAGGGGGTCCTAATCTAGGTGGCTACACCTTC. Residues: CASSQGGGPNLGGYTF.

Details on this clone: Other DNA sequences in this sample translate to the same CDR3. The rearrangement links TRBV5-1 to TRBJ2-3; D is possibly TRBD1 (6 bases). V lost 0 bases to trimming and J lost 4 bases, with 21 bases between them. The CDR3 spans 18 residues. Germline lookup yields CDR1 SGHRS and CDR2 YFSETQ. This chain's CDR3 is CASSLGGVAGERADTQYF. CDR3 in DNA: TGCGCCAGCAGCTTGGGAGGAGTAGCAGGGGAAAGGGCAGATACGCAGTATTTT.

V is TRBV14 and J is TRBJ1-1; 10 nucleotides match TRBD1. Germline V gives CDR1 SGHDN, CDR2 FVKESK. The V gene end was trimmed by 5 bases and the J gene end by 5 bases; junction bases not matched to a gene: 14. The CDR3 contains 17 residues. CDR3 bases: TGTGCCAGCAGCTTCCGGACAGGGGGGACAGAAGGGACTGAAGCTTTCTTT. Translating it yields CASSFRTGGTEGTEAFF.

CDR3 DNA: TGCGCCAGCAGCCAAGATCGGGGGGGACGGGGGAACTACGAGCAGTACTTC. This encodes CASSQDRGGRGNYEQYF. The chain is built from TRBV4-1 and TRBJ2-7; TRBD2 matches at 8 bases. The CDR3 sequence is 17 residues long. From germline, CDR1 is MGHRA and CDR2 YSYEKL. With V trimmed by 0 bases and J by 3 bases, 10 bases remained unmatched.

The CDR3 sequence: CASRTGICGYTF. CDR3 in DNA: TGTGCCAGCAGAACAGGGATTTGTGGCTACACCTTC. The rearrangement joins TRBV28 to TRBJ1-2; D might be TRBD1 (6 bases). V was pared by 6 bases and J by 7 bases, with 12 bases between. The germline V gene has CDR1 MDHEN and CDR2 SYDVKM. The CDR3 has 12 amino acids.

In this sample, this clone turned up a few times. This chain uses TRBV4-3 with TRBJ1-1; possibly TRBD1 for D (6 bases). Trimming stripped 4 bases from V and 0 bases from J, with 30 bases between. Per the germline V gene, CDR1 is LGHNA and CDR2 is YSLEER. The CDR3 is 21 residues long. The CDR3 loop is CASSRTTRSGGAEGLNTEAFF. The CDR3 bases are TGCGCCAGCAGCCGAACAACCCGATCGGGGGGCGCGGAAGGTTTGAACACTGAAGCTTTCTTT.

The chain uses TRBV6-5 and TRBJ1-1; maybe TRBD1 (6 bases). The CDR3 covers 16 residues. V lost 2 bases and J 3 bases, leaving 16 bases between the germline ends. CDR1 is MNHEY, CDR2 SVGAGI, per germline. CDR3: CASSYRGGHRDTEAFF. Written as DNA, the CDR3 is TGTGCCAGCAGTTACAGGGGGGGCCATCGGGACACTGAAGCTTTCTTT.